A single TCR beta chain is shown here with its context. What it recognizes is unknown. Measured with immunoSEQ multiplex PCR; TCRdb has only the in-frame clones, and not every one. The table has 130,000 to 150,000 clones, approximately 90% seen once; the top ten hold around 15%. These data belong to a study of T cell responses to AZD1222 COVID-19 vaccine. Study outcomes and limitations: Spike-specific TCR depth and breadth grew after two AZD1222 doses. Repertoires in all cases were sampled only once the peak T cell response had passed.

The germline V gene has CDR1 ENHRY and CDR2 SYGVKD. The CDR3 contains 13 residues. V shed 3 bases, J shed 4 bases, and the junction held 3 bases outside the gene matches. The chain has TRBV10-3 and TRBJ2-7; 7 bases align to TRBD1. The material was peripheral blood, obtained on day 0 of AZD1222 vaccination. This TCR was sampled from an adult in good health. The CDR3 spells CAISDTGEYEQYF. In DNA, the CDR3 is TGTGCCATCAGTGACACAGGGGAATACGAGCAGTACTTC.